The rows below give T cell receptor beta chains drawn from one sample of a study of T cell responses to AZD1222 COVID-19 vaccine. Assay used: immunoSEQ multiplex PCR; TCRdb lists only in-frame clones, some missing. In the table there are 130,000 to 150,000 clones, 75% to 90% of which are singletons. The input for sequencing was peripheral blood, taken on day 0 of MenACWY control vaccination. These receptors all stem from an adult in good health. Both conserved end residues are part of each CDR3. Fields, in order: J gene, V gene, clone size, D gene, CDR3 protein, CDR3 DNA. D genes are given only for firm matches. Expanded clones are given a class, and other clones once, few, many or no size at all.

TRBJ1-6 | TRBV28 | NA | TRBD1 | CASSSLFRGLGNSPLHF | TGTGCCAGCAGTTCGCTATTCAGGGGGCTGGGTAATTCACCCCTCCACTTT
TRBJ2-3 | TRBV5-1 | NA | NA | CASSPLTRTDTQYF | TGCGCCAGCAGTCCCCTGACTAGGACAGATACGCAGTATTTT
TRBJ2-3 | TRBV7-3 | NA | NA | CASSSDHGDTQYF | TGTGCCAGCAGCTCAGATCACGGAGATACGCAGTATTTT
TRBJ1-5 | TRBV7-9 | NA | NA | CASSLDRIQPQHF | TGTGCCAGCAGCTTAGATCGGATTCAGCCCCAGCATTTT
TRBJ1-1 | TRBV18 | NA | NA | CASSPITRNTEAFF | TGTGCCAGCTCACCGATAACGAGGAACACTGAAGCTTTCTTT
TRBJ1-2 | TRBV27 | NA | TRBD1 | CASSLSGTGSIFGYTF | TGTGCCAGCAGTTTATCCGGGACAGGGTCGATATTTGGCTACACCTTC
TRBJ2-2 | TRBV11-3 | NA | TRBD2 | CASSLGRGSDTGELFF | TGTGCCAGCAGCTTAGGTCGCGGGAGCGACACCGGGGAGCTGTTTTTT
TRBJ2-3 | TRBV16 | NA | NA | CASSRGAVVADTQYF | TGTGCCAGCAGTAGAGGCGCAGTTGTAGCGGATACGCAGTATTTT
TRBJ1-2 | TRBV7-9 | NA | TRBD1 | CASSPGGTDGYTF | TGTGCCAGCAGCCCTGGTGGGACAGATGGCTACACCTTC
TRBJ2-1 | TRBV6-1 | NA | NA | CASSGAQWETYNEQFF | TGTGCCAGCAGTGGAGCACAATGGGAGACCTACAATGAGCAGTTCTTC
TRBJ1-1 | TRBV7-2 | NA | NA | CASIGRPSFF | TGTGCCAGCATTGGCAGGCCTTCTTTCTTT
TRBJ1-1 | TRBV6-2/TRBV6-3 | few | NA | CASSYFGVAFF | TGTGCCAGCAGTTACTTCGGGGTAGCTTTCTTT
TRBJ2-3 | TRBV5-1 | NA | TRBD2 | CASSLGIGGDADTQYF | TGCGCCAGCAGCTTGGGAATCGGGGGGGATGCCGATACGCAGTATTTT
TRBJ2-1 | TRBV7-3 | NA | NA | CASSTSSGSEQFF | TGTGCCAGCAGCACATCGTCGGGTTCAGAGCAGTTCTTC
TRBJ1-1 | TRBV10-3 | NA | NA | CAISERGNTEAFF | TGTGCCATCAGTGAGCGAGGGAACACTGAAGCTTTCTTT
TRBJ2-2 | TRBV7-9 | once | TRBD1 | CASSLGLQGAYTGELFF | TGTGCCAGCAGCTTAGGGTTGCAGGGGGCTTACACCGGGGAGCTGTTTTTT
TRBJ2-7 | TRBV5-4 | NA | TRBD2 | CASSQTSGGVLKQYF | TGTGCCAGCAGCCAAACTAGCGGGGGGGTCCTCAAGCAGTACTTC
TRBJ1-5 | TRBV12-3/TRBV12-4 | few | NA | CASSLGVNQPQHF | TGTGCCAGCAGTTTGGGGGTGAATCAGCCCCAGCATTTT
TRBJ2-7 | TRBV20-1 | few | TRBD1 | CSAYRGYEQYF | TGCAGTGCGTACAGGGGCTACGAGCAGTACTTC
TRBJ2-1 | TRBV5-1 | NA | TRBD1 | CASSPQGQANYNEQFF | TGCGCCAGCAGCCCCCAGGGACAGGCGAACTACAATGAGCAGTTCTTC
TRBJ2-5 | TRBV19 | few | NA | CASSKRGAGQTKAFETQYF | TGTGCCAGTAGTAAAAGGGGGGCGGGACAGACGAAAGCGTTTGAGACCCAGTACTTC
TRBJ1-2 | TRBV3-1/TRBV3-2 | NA | NA | CASSQDSFYGYTF | TGTGCCAGCAGCCAAGATAGCTTCTATGGCTACACCTTC
TRBJ2-2 | TRBV9 | NA | TRBD2 | CASSIAGDAGELFF | TGTGCCAGCAGTATAGCGGGAGACGCCGGGGAGCTGTTTTTT
TRBJ2-5 | TRBV7-9 | few | TRBD1 | CASSPRGSETQYF | TGTGCCAGCAGCCCCAGGGGGTCAGAGACCCAGTACTTC
TRBJ1-5 | TRBV6-5 | NA | NA | CASRDRSRLEPQHF | TGTGCCAGCAGAGACAGGTCCCGTTTGGAGCCCCAGCATTTT
TRBJ1-4 | TRBV27 | NA | NA | CASSLWGRANEKLFF | TGTGCCAGCAGTTTATGGGGCAGGGCTAATGAAAAACTGTTTTTT
TRBJ2-3 | TRBV27 | NA | TRBD2 | CASSFAPSGGVVDTQYF | TGTGCCAGCAGTTTTGCACCTAGCGGGGGGGTGGTAGATACGCAGTATTTT
TRBJ1-5 | TRBV10-3 | few | NA | CATGGRLGGGNQPQHF | TGTGCCACGGGCGGGAGATTGGGGGGCGGCAATCAGCCCCAGCATTTT
TRBJ1-1 | TRBV9 | once | TRBD1 | CASSIGTGGTEAFF | TGTGCCAGCAGCATCGGGACAGGGGGGACTGAAGCTTTCTTT
TRBJ1-3 | TRBV4-2 | NA | NA | CASSQGVTGNTIYF | TGTGCCAGCAGCCAAGGGGTAACGGGAAACACCATATATTTT
TRBJ1-5 | TRBV27 | few | NA | CASMALGRSDQPQHF | TGTGCCAGCATGGCCCTTGGTCGGTCAGATCAGCCCCAGCATTTT
TRBJ1-1 | TRBV7-8 | once | NA | CASSLRDRLLMNTEAFF | TGTGCCAGCAGCTTAAGGGACCGACTCTTAATGAACACTGAAGCTTTCTTT